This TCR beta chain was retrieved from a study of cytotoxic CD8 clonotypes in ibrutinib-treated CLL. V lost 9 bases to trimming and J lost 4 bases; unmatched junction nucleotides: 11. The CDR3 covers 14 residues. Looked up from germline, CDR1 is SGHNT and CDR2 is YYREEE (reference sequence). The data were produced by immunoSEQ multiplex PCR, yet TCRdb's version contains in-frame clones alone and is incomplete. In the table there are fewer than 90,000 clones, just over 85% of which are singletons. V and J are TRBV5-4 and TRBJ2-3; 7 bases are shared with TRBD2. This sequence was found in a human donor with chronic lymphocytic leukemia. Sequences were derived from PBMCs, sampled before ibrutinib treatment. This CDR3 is CATRGSGWADTQYF. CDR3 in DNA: TGTGCCACCCGCGGGAGCGGATGGGCAGATACGCAGTATTTT.